A single T cell receptor (beta chain) is shown here with its context. This clonotype was detected a few times. The specificity of this receptor is unknown. There are no base qualities to consult, and no much larger clone falls within one base. This record comes from a study of T cell repertoires in cytomegalovirus infection (dated by TCRdb to the late 2010s). About the study as a whole: Recently identified HLA-C-restricted CMV epitopes, whose presentation resists viral immunomodulation, were targeted by peptide stimulations together with well-studied HLA-B-restricted epitopes. Because public TCR beta signatures pointed to carriage of CMV infection together with the matching HLA type, the HLA type of each donor mattered for the analysis. The full study reports these points: In the ex vivo response, HLA-C-restricted CMV-specific TCR beta clonotypes were dominant, and in two of eight donors the single most frequent clonotype came from this HLA-C-restricted group. In both this cohort and an independent approximately 350-donor cohort, the cumulative frequency of public TCR beta family members distinguished carriers of CMV infection plus the relevant HLA type.

Via the germline V gene, CDR1 is SGHTA and CDR2 FQGNSA. V lost 0 bases and J lost 0 bases; the stretch between them is 9 bases long. There are 16 amino acids in the CDR3, from cysteine to phenylalanine inclusive. Only the CDR3 part of the read is kept: 48 bases, read in frame from the first base. Sequenced on an Illumina HiSeq 1500. The public reads were quality trimmed at Q25 with fastp and then assembled into clones with MiXCR by TCRdb, keeping productive beta chains. Duplicate CDR3 protein sequences are folded into a single record with the most common DNA and genes. This sample is represented by over 250,000 distinct CDR3 sequences; under 25% of them were singletons. Of the sample, roughly 19% is held by the ten largest clones. Reading the label with the study, this specimen's treatment or condition is: in vitro stimulation with specific CMV peptide epitopes to enrich CMV-specific T cells.

The source of this sequence is a human donor in good health (CMV status not recorded). Some clones in this sample may be carry-over from other donors' samples. Source: cultured PBMCs, taken from culture after CMV antigen stimulation. Here the chain combines TRBV7-2 and TRBJ1-5; TRBD1 is possibly the D segment (5 matching bases). In nucleotide form, the sequence is TGTGCCAGCAGCTTAGCTTCGAGGGGTAGCAATCAGCCCCAGCATTTT. This sequence encodes CASSLASRGSNQPQHF.